This TCR beta chain was documented in a study of cytomegalovirus exposure and HLA in healthy donors. 60 Vbeta and 13 Jbeta primers were used in PCR. Here immunoSEQ multiplex PCR was the method, and the copy in TCRdb shows in-frame clones only, minus some. This sample has 90,000 to 150,000 clones; more than 65% occur once, and the top ten carry approximately 6.3%. A note on this clone: Its antigen remains unidentified.

Whole-study findings and limits: Accounts indicate the classifier identified cytomegalovirus status with strong specificity and sensitivity. Because they were indistinguishable, some V segments, including TRBV6-2 and TRBV6-3, were excluded. Rarity characterized most TCR sequences, yet some public TCRs appeared in many donors.

Germline CDR1 is SEHNR and CDR2 is FQNEAQ (reference sequence). The CDR3 has 15 residues. V dropped 1 base and J dropped 1; count of bases not matched to a gene: 4. This TCR was sampled from a man between 18 and 35 years old in good health and CMV-seropositive. The chain carries TRBV7-9 and TRBJ2-7, with 7 bases fitting TRBD2. The sample comprised PBMCs. This CDR3 is CASSLGASGSYEQYF. In DNA form, the CDR3 reads TGTGCCAGCAGCTTAGGGGCTAGCGGATCCTACGAGCAGTACTTC.